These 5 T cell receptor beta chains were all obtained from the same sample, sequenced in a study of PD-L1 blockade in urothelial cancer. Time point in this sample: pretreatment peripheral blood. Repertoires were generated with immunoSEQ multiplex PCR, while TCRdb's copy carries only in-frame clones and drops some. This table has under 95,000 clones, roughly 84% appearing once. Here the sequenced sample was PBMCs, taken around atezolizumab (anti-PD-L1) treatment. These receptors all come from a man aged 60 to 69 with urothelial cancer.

The CDR3 coding sequence is TGTGCCAGCAGCTTACTGCTAGCAGGATCCTACAATGAGCAGTTCTTC. Translation gives CASSLLLAGSYNEQFF. The chain recombines TRBV7-9 with TRBJ2-1; TRBD2 is a possible D gene (5 bases). This CDR3 comprises 16 residues. The ends were cut back, 2 bases at V and 1 base at J, with 12 bases in the middle. Germline V gene data show CDR1 as SEHNR and CDR2 as FQNEAQ (reference sequence).

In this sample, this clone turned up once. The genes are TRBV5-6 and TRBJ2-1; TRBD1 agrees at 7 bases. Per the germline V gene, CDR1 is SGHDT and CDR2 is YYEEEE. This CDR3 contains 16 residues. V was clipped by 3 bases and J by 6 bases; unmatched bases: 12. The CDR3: CASSSNLDRVGNEQFF. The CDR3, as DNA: TGTGCCAGCAGCTCAAACCTCGACAGGGTCGGCAATGAGCAGTTCTTC.

The CDR3 sequence is CASSLPGGLPNTGELFF. The CDR3 bases are TGTGCCAGCAGTCTCCCAGGGGGATTACCAAACACCGGGGAGCTGTTTTTT. The V gene is TRBV28, the J gene TRBJ2-2, with TRBD1 identical over 7 bases. Germline V lookup: CDR1 MDHEN, CDR2 SYDVKM. The CDR3 loop spans 17 amino acids. After removal of 5 bases from V and 2 bases from J, the junction contained 11 bases not matched to a gene.

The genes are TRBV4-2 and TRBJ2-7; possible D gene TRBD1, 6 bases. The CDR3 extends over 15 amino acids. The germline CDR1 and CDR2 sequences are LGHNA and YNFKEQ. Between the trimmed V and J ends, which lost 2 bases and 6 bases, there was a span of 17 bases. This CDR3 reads CASSQIQGYKGEQYF. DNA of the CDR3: TGTGCCAGCAGCCAAATACAGGGATACAAGGGCGAGCAGTACTTC.

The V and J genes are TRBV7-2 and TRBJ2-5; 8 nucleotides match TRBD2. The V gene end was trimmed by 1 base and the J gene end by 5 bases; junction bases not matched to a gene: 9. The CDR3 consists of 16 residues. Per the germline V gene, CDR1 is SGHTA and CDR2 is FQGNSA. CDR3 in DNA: TGTGCCAGCAGCTTAGGTGGTGGCGGGGGGCAGGAGACCCAGTACTTC. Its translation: CASSLGGGGGQETQYF.